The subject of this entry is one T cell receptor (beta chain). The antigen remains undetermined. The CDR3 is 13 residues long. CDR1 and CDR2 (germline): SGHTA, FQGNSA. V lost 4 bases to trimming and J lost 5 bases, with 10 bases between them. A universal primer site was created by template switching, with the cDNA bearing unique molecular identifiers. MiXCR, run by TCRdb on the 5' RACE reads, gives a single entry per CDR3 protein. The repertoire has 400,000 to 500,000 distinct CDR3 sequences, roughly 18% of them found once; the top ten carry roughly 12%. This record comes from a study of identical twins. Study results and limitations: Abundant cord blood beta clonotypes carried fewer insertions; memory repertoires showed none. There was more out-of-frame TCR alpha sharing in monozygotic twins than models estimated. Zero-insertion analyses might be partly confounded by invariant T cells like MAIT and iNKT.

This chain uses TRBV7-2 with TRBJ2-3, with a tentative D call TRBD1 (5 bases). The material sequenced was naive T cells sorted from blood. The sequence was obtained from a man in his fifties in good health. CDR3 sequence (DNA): TGTGCCAGCAGCTCCCAGGGAAAAGATACGCAGTATTTT. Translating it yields CASSSQGKDTQYF.